This TCR beta chain stems from a study of blood T cell repertoires in COVID-19. V trimming: 1 base; J trimming: 7 bases; junction bases outside the gene matches: 16. Germline values: CDR1 SEHNR, CDR2 FQNEAQ (reference sequence). The CDR3 covers 19 residues. This table comes from immunoSEQ multiplex PCR, and its TCRdb copy is limited to in-frame clones, with some not included. There are about 310,000 clones in the sample; over 75% occur only once, and 2.2% lies in the top ten. Two consecutive negative NP/OP PCR tests, clearance, or resolved symptoms defined Cohort 3 recovery. The TCR was taken from a man younger than 45 who had recovered from COVID-19. The chain joins TRBV7-9 to TRBJ2-1, with 10 nucleotides matching TRBD2. Specimen: PBMCs or T cells enriched from blood (not recorded which). The CDR3 protein is CASSLEHLSGGGPRNEQFF. The CDR3 region has the DNA TGTGCCAGCAGCTTAGAACATTTGAGCGGGGGGGGCCCGCGGAATGAGCAGTTCTTC.